This record looks at one TCR beta chain sequence and its context. The antigen it recognizes is unknown. One end of the junction varies from germline; a read error may be responsible. The approximately 39 donors, aged about 6 to 95 years, were systemically healthy Caucasian individuals from Russia. Approximately 9.7 milliliters of peripheral blood were drawn from each donor into EDTA-treated Vacutainer tubes. Ficoll-Paque density-gradient centrifugation was used to isolate PBMCs, with at least 7 million obtained per sample. Total RNA, at least 6 micrograms per sample, was extracted from PBMCs with Trizol reagent. The percentages of naive CD45RAhigh/CD27high T cells were determined by flow cytometry on a PBMC aliquot from every donor. Receptors were amplified or captured by 5' RACE. The data were produced on an Illumina HiSeq 2500. A second roughly 7 to 11 cycle PCR used a sample-barcoded 5' primer and a J-beta primer mix. A template-switch 5' adaptor carrying 12 random nucleotides introduced a unique molecular identifier onto each TCR beta cDNA molecule. Each sample yielded at least 2.5 million CDR3-containing paired-end reads. The Mint cDNA synthesis kit, primed by a TRBC-specific oligonucleotide, was used to synthesize first-strand cDNA from all RNA. After uracil-DNA glycosylase treatment, a first 18-cycle PCR used universal primers M1SS and BC2_uni_R on all cDNA. In the paper's pipeline: Normalization of each sample was performed by random selection of 1 million high-quality reads, each carrying a distinct molecular identifier. Instead of being binned into consensus sequences, reads that shared molecular identifiers were thrown out. CDR3 identification, clonotype clustering and error correction used MiTCR with a Q25 quality threshold and the strictest error-elimination algorithm. Lower-bound total TCR beta diversity was estimated with a nonparametric unseen species model using Euler transformation. TCRdb redid the processing of the public reads, applying fastp at Q25 and MiXCR, and retained in-frame beta chains. A single entry per CDR3 protein holds the most common genes and DNA from its merged rows. The V and J calls come from TCRdb's annotation, not from the publication. The sample table lists 800,000 to 950,000 distinct CDR3 sequences, 36% of them with a count of one. Jointly, the top ten make up under 15% of the sample.

From the cysteine through the phenylalanine, the CDR3 covers 19 amino acids. Of all the DNA, just the CDR3 is kept, 57 bases in frame from base 1. CDR1 and CDR2 were assigned from the germline V gene as SGHVS and FNYEAQ. This record comes from a study of blood T cells in healthy people across ages (dated by TCRdb to between 2014 and 2017). As for the study more broadly: In model experiments, template switching captured about one uniquely barcoded TCR beta cDNA molecule for every two T cells. Age-related changes in TCR beta repertoire diversity were measured in the study by deep sequencing normalized with unique cDNA molecular identifiers. The donors were split into four age groups: young (average approximately 16 years), middle-aged (about 40), aged (over 55) and long-lived (roughly 80). Using the same blood draw, the study looked at two additional independent replicas of 1 million unique cDNA reads for two donors, one aged 18 to 30 and the other aged 80 or older. To avoid experimental bias, donors of different ages were spread randomly across the sequencing lanes.

Beyond this particular receptor, the publication reports: Donor CMV infection status was unknown, potentially confounding age-related changes in expanded clonotypes. Since profiling was done on bulk unsorted PBMCs, naive and antigen-experienced compartments could not be conclusively compared. Compared with the aged group, more naive CD4+ T cells, fewer expanded clones and increased TCR diversity were shown by the long-lived group, suggesting age selection. Estimates of total diversity based on one million sequenced T cells were regarded as lower bounds and as underestimates. The percentage of naive T cells measured by flow cytometry correlated strongly with observed TCR beta diversity. Observed TCR beta diversity per million T cells fell roughly linearly with age, and a significant reduction was already apparent by age about 38.

The receptor was isolated from a man between 18 and 35 years old in good health. Sequencing input: blood. This receptor chain uses TRBV7-6 and TRBJ2-1; the D element might be TRBD1 or TRBD2, as each aligns at 5 bases. The nucleotide sequence is given as TGTGCCAGCAGCGGTCGGCTTGTGGGGACCACGAGCTCCTACAATAAGCAGTTCTTC. Translated, this gives CASSGRLVGTTSSYNKQFF.